The entry that follows covers one T cell receptor beta chain sequence. This clone was observed a single time. The antigen it recognizes is unknown. Per-base quality was not reported, and no clone a single base away is much larger than it. In this study, focal radiation therapy paired with CTLA-4 blockade (ipilimumab) was tested in patients who had chemo-refractory metastatic non-small-cell lung cancer. From cysteine to phenylalanine, the CDR3 is 15 amino acids long. This entry keeps only the CDR3 DNA: 45 bases, framed from base 1. Trimming takes 1 base from V and 1 base from J, and the germline ends sit 9 bases apart. Reading the germline V gene gives CDR1 SNHLY and CDR2 FYNNEI. These data belong to a study of radiotherapy plus CTLA-4 blockade in lung cancer (dated by TCRdb to 2017 to 2018). About the study as a whole: Objective responses were observed in approximately 17% of enrolled patients, and disease control was achieved in 25% to 40%. Paper-wide results and their limitations: The strongest predictors of response, as reported, were early dynamic changes in blood T cell clones along with a rise in serum interferon-beta after radiation. After treatment with radiotherapy and ipilimumab, TCR clones that originated in tumors expanded in peripheral blood.

The library came from the immunoSEQ multiplex PCR assay. TCRdb limited this immuneACCESS table to in-frame rearrangements with V and J called. A share of clones is missing; checked studies link under half to unresolved V genes, and the rest is unexplained. The sample table contains some 87,000 clones; only one count was recorded for about 80% of them. The biggest ten clones account for about 15% of the sample. This TCR was recovered from a human donor with non-small cell lung cancer that progressed on radiotherapy plus ipilimumab. The rearranged chain carries TRBV2 and TRBJ2-3; the D gene identity is not certain. Source: peripheral blood, taken from a patient treated with radiotherapy plus ipilimumab. CDR3 reads: CASSEDGQGTDTQYF. The sequence in DNA is TGTGCCAGCAGTGAAGACGGGCAGGGCACAGATACGCAGTATTTT.